The source of this TCR beta chain is a study of tumor-infiltrating lymphocytes in primary liver carcinoma (dated by TCRdb to about 2017). At the level of the whole study: Surgical resection was performed in China between November 2015 and early 2016 on about 5 patients with histopathologically diagnosed primary liver carcinoma. Across five regions of each liver tumor, along with adjacent normal tissue and blood, the study brought together TCRbeta repertoire sequencing, expression microarrays and whole-exome sequencing. Each sample produced roughly 3.5 to 8 million productive TCRbeta reads, and read depth showed no significant difference between tissue types. The tumors of the five patients were staged as T1-T3 N0M0, with maximum diameters ranging from about 4.2 to 10 cm. A total of approximately 35 specimens from 5 patients underwent TCRbeta repertoire sequencing, comprising 25 or so tumor regions, 5 adjacent noncancerous liver tissues and 5 peripheral blood samples. Of the five patients, three men and two women aged 30 to 69 years, four had hepatocellular carcinoma and one had combined HCC and intrahepatic cholangiocarcinoma. High reproducibility was observed for the technical replicate repertoires, with mean shared-clone rates approximately 0.9 and correlation coefficients above 0.98. On the study overall, not on this receptor specifically: Since the samples were bulk and unsorted, there was no way to compare CD4+ and CD8+ T cell repertoires. The top 250 clones made up a significantly larger repertoire fraction in tumors than in blood (p = 0.039). Only four or five patients were included in the study, and the authors note that the findings should be validated in a larger study. Because only the TCR beta chain was sequenced and unpaired alpha chains were not captured, true repertoire diversity is likely underestimated. Consistent with antigen-driven expansion, pairs of tumor regions showed higher repertoire overlap (mean roughly 36%) than either tumor-adjacent pairs (around 17%) or tumor-blood pairs (about 15%).

RNA from unsorted whole blood was extracted with TRIzol reagent, and germline DNA was obtained with the DNeasy Blood & Tissue kit. Patients had chronic HBV infection and were treatment-naive at sampling. Approximately 3.8 milliliters of peripheral blood were collected into K2EDTA tubes before surgery. Starting from approximately 0.5 ug total RNA, TCRbeta-specific cDNA was produced by reverse transcription with a constant-region primer and ProtoScript II reverse transcriptase. Construction of the TCRbeta libraries relied on three nested rounds of multiplex PCR, following a slightly modified ARM-PCR procedure. Sample barcodes and Illumina adapters were attached in a final 25-cycle PCR using Deep VentR polymerase. Before sequencing, amplicons between 200 and 500 bp were purified from gel using a QIAquick gel extraction kit. An Illumina HiSeq 2500 was used to sequence the TCRbeta amplicons with 250-bp paired-end reads. Per the original workflow: Reads were quality-trimmed with Trimmomatic v0.33, and paired reads were merged with FLASH v1.2.11 to recover full CDR3 sequences. V, D and J germline segments were assigned to the rearranged TCRbeta sequences by MiGEC v1.2.1b. Clonotype statistics and Shannon-Wiener diversity indices were calculated with VDJtools v1.0.0. Except for diversity analysis, only each sample's 250 most abundant clonotypes were used in subsequent analyses to reduce sampling bias. The public sequencing data were trimmed at Q25 with fastp and processed into clonotypes with MiXCR by TCRdb, which kept only in-frame beta chains. CDR3 protein duplicates are merged, each entry listing the most common genes and DNA. The V and J calls shown here were made by TCRdb, not taken from the authors' results. The table for this sample lists 300,000 to 400,000 distinct CDR3 sequences; over 55% of them were counted only once. The top ten constitute roughly 9% of the sample.

About this clonotype itself: Its antigen remains unidentified. At one end the junction does not follow the germline gene, possibly because of a read error.

Sample: peripheral blood. The TCR was taken from a man between 40 and 49 years old with primary liver carcinoma and hepatitis B virus infection.

The CDR3 here reads CSVDTSNTGELFF. The nucleotides are TGCAGCGTTGATACATCGAACACCGGGGAGCTGTTTTTC. This chain joins TRBV29-1 to TRBJ2-2; a weak D assignment points to TRBD2 (5 bases agree). In the germline V gene, CDR1 corresponds to SQVTM and CDR2 to ANQGSEA. Counted from cysteine to phenylalanine, this CDR3 has 13 amino acids. Kept here is only the CDR3 DNA, which spans 39 bases and is read in frame from base 1.